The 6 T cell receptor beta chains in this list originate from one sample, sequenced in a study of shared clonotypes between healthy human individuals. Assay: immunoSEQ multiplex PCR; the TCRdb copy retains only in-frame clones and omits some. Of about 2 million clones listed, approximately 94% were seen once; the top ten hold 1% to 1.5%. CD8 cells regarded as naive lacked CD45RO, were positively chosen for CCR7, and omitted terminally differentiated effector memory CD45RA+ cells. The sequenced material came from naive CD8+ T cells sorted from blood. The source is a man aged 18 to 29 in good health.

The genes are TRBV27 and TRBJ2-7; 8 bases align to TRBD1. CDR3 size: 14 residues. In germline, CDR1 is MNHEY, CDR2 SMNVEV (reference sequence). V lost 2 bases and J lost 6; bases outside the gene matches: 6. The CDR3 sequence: CASSLQGQASEQYF. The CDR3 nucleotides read TGTGCCAGCAGTTTACAGGGACAGGCCAGCGAGCAGTACTTC.

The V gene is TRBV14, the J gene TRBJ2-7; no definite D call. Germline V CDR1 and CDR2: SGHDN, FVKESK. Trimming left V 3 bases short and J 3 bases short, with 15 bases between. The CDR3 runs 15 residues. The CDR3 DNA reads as TGTGCCAGCAGCCAGTATAGTATCCCCCTCTACGAGCAGTACTTC. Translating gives CASSQYSIPLYEQYF.

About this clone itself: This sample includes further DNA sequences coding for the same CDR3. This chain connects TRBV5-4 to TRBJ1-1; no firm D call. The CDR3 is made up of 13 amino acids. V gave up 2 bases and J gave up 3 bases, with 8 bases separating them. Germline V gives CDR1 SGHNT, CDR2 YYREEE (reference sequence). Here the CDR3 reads CASSFGRDTEAFF. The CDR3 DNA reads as TGTGCCAGCAGCTTTGGACGAGACACTGAAGCTTTCTTT.

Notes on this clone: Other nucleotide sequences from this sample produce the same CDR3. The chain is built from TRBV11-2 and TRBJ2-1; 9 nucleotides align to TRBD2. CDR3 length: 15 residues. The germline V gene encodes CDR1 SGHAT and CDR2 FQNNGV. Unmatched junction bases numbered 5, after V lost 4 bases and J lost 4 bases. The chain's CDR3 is CASSYTSGPYNEQFF. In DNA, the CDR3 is TGTGCCAGCAGCTACACTAGCGGGCCTTACAATGAGCAGTTCTTC.

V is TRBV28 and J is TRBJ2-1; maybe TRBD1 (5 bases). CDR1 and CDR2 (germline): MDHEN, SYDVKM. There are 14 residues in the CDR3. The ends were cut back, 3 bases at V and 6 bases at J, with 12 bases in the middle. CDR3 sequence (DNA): TGTGCCAGCAGTTTCATCGCAGGGATCAATGAGCAGTTCTTC. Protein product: CASSFIAGINEQFF.

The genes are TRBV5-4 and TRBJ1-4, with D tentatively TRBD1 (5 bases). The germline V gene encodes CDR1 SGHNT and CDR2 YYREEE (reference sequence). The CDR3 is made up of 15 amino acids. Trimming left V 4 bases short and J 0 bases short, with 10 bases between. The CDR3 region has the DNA TGTGCCAGCAGCGTAGAGGGGTCAACTAATGAAAAACTGTTTTTT. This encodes CASSVEGSTNEKLFF.